The entry below describes one T cell receptor (beta chain). The count of this clone is one. The specificity of this receptor is unknown. Per-nucleotide qualities are absent, and no much larger clonotype sits a single base away. Enrolling through a virtual design, the prospective study's participants ranged in age from roughly 18 to 95 years and lived across about two dozen United States geographic areas. Cohort assignment in the prospective study relied on participant-reported clinical history from a screening survey and a study questionnaire. Recovered participants in ImmuneRACE Cohort 3 were defined as having two consecutive negative NP/OP PCR tests, clearance from a healthcare professional, or resolution of symptoms. In the prospective study, mobile phlebotomists collected whole blood, serum and a nasopharyngeal or oropharyngeal swab from each participant. Prospective study participants could optionally give additional blood draws and questionnaires over an approximately two-month period. Before DNA extraction, blood samples from the prospective study were shipped at room temperature or frozen.

These data come from a study of blood T cell repertoires in COVID-19 (dated by TCRdb to 2020 to 2021). Background for the entire study: Collaborator samples came from the United States, Italy and Spain and covered acute and convalescent phases of COVID-19. The material from the prospective study consisted of cDNA or gDNA derived from T cells, B-cell-depleted T cells, or PBMCs. The dataset comprised deeply sampled blood TCRbeta repertoires from subjects exposed to, actively infected with, or recovered from COVID-19. The repertoires were released in a freely available public database meant as a resource for research on the immune response to SARS-CoV-2. Samples came from the ongoing ImmuneRACE study (first 160 participants) plus 1,254 subjects from 6 global collaborators. The sample metadata nearly always contained a de-identified subject ID, COVID-19 status, age in years and sex. Where available, HLA class I and class II types were obtained from metadata supplied by the sample provider rather than from assay-based typing.

Results and caveats for the whole study, not just this receptor: The quantity of clinical and demographic metadata differed by source and by participant and was supplied without curation.

TCRbeta CDR3 regions were amplified from genomic DNA by means of the immunoSEQ Assay, a bias-controlled multiplex PCR. Per the authors' processing: Within the assay, amplification of reference gene primers was used to estimate how many nucleated cells each sample contained. To quantify the absolute abundance of each unique TCRbeta CDR3 rearrangement, sequence reads were collapsed and filtered. For each sample, productive Simpson clonality was calculated as the square root of Simpson's diversity index across productive rearrangements. TCRdb provides this immuneACCESS table in a form limited to in-frame rearrangements. Some clones are lacking; in checked studies, under half of them reflect an unresolved V gene, and why the rest are absent is not known. Clone size and the V and J calls come from that table; the DNA yielded D and trimming. Across this sample there are fewer than 200,000 clones, with approximately 80% seen only once. Approximately 12% of the sample is taken by the ten largest.

V is pared back by 6 bases and J by 2 bases, with 13 bases lying between the germline termini. From a lookup of the germline V gene, CDR1 and CDR2 are MDHEN and SYDVKM. Inclusive of the bounding cysteine and phenylalanine, the CDR3 is 14 residues long. CDR3 DNA is the only sequence kept; it has 42 bases, read in frame from the first base. What was sequenced was PBMCs or T cells enriched from blood (not recorded which). This chain is built from TRBV28 and TRBJ1-1, with the D gene not confidently named. The TCR originated in a man aged 50 to 59 who had recovered from COVID-19. The DNA is TGTGCCAGCAGCCTCAGTACCCTTAACACTGAAGCTTTCTTT. This translates into CASSLSTLNTEAFF. This CDR3, with the reference TRBV28 and TRBJ1-1 proteins standing in past its ends, gives the full variable domain DVKVTQSSRYLVKRTGEKVFLECVQDMDHENMFWYRQDPGLGLRLIYFSYDVKMKEKGDIPEGYSVSREKKERFSLILESASTNQTSMYLCASSLSTLNTEAFFGQGTRLTVV.